A selection of T cell receptor beta chains follows, all from one sample in a study of control samples from healthy donors and cancer patients. TCRdb's table, derived via immunoSEQ multiplex PCR, lists solely in-frame clones and lacks some. The data contain about 50,000 clones, roughly 96% of them singletons. Sequenced material: blood. Receptors originate from a woman in her twenties or thirties in good health. CDR3s include the opening cysteine and the closing phenylalanine or tryptophan. A D gene is named only where the DNA matches it firmly. The size of a clone is reported for some rows only, either as once, few or many, or as a class for expanded clones.

d_gene: NA; abundance: once; v_gene: TRBV5-1; j_gene: TRBJ1-4; CDR3aa: CASSQGHVNEKLFF; CDR3nt: TGCGCCAGCAGCCAGGGACACGTTAATGAAAAACTGTTTTTT
d_gene: TRBD1; abundance: NA; v_gene: TRBV12-5; j_gene: TRBJ1-1; CDR3aa: CASGWGTGGAFDFEAFF; CDR3nt: TGTGCTAGTGGTTGGGGGACAGGGGGCGCGTTTGACTTCGAGGCTTTCTTT
d_gene: TRBD1; abundance: NA; v_gene: TRBV29-1; j_gene: TRBJ1-3; CDR3aa: CSVAGQGDGNTIYF; CDR3nt: TGCAGCGTTGCCGGACAGGGGGATGGAAACACCATATATTTT
d_gene: TRBD1; abundance: NA; v_gene: TRBV6-5; j_gene: TRBJ2-7; CDR3aa: CASSYRDRPLGEQYF; CDR3nt: TGTGCCAGCAGTTACAGGGACAGGCCTCTGGGCGAGCAGTACTTC
d_gene: NA; abundance: NA; v_gene: TRBV19; j_gene: TRBJ1-5; CDR3aa: CASSMSGVGQPQHF; CDR3nt: TGTGCCAGTAGTATGTCCGGGGTAGGCCAGCCCCAGCATTTT
d_gene: NA; abundance: NA; v_gene: TRBV28; j_gene: TRBJ2-3; CDR3aa: CASSIPGPTDTQYF; CDR3nt: TGTGCCAGCAGTATCCCGGGACCCACAGATACGCAGTATTTT
d_gene: TRBD2; abundance: NA; v_gene: TRBV19; j_gene: TRBJ2-1; CDR3aa: CASSISGAYNEQFF; CDR3nt: TGTGCCAGTAGTATTAGCGGGGCCTACAATGAGCAGTTCTTC
d_gene: NA; abundance: NA; v_gene: TRBV28; j_gene: TRBJ1-5; CDR3aa: CASRKLPESYRQPQHF; CDR3nt: TGTGCCAGCAGAAAACTCCCGGAAAGTTATCGTCAGCCCCAGCATTTT
d_gene: NA; abundance: NA; v_gene: TRBV7-6; j_gene: TRBJ2-3; CDR3aa: CASSLYDSSTDTQYF; CDR3nt: TGTGCCAGCAGCTTATACGACAGTAGCACAGATACGCAGTATTTT
d_gene: NA; abundance: NA; v_gene: TRBV5-1; j_gene: TRBJ2-3; CDR3aa: CASSLAVGNTDTQYF; CDR3nt: TGCGCCAGCAGCTTGGCTGTCGGTAACACAGATACGCAGTATTTT
d_gene: NA; abundance: NA; v_gene: TRBV12-3/TRBV12-4; j_gene: TRBJ1-2; CDR3aa: CASSPSWPQEF; CDR3nt: TGTGCCAGCAGTCCCTCCTGGCCACAGGAATTC
d_gene: NA; abundance: NA; v_gene: TRBV19; j_gene: TRBJ2-1; CDR3aa: CASSTPGLRGSYNEQFF; CDR3nt: TGTGCCAGTAGTACTCCGGGACTCCGTGGGTCCTACAATGAGCAGTTCTTC
d_gene: NA; abundance: NA; v_gene: TRBV4-2; j_gene: TRBJ1-1; CDR3aa: CASSQHRDGGRDTEAFF; CDR3nt: TGTGCCAGCAGCCAACACCGGGACGGTGGCCGGGATACTGAAGCTTTCTTT
d_gene: NA; abundance: once; v_gene: TRBV7-8; j_gene: TRBJ2-7; CDR3aa: CASSLEPGQHEQYF; CDR3nt: TGTGCCAGCAGCTTAGAGCCAGGTCAACACGAGCAGTACTTC
d_gene: NA; abundance: NA; v_gene: TRBV6-5; j_gene: TRBJ1-2; CDR3aa: CASSLEGAGGYTF; CDR3nt: TGTGCCAGCAGTCTAGAAGGCGCGGGAGGCTACACCTTC
d_gene: TRBD2; abundance: NA; v_gene: TRBV18; j_gene: TRBJ2-3; CDR3aa: CASSPLAGGPAPSGTDTQYF; CDR3nt: TGTGCCAGCTCACCTCTAGCGGGAGGCCCCGCCCCCTCCGGCACAGATACGCAGTATTTT
d_gene: NA; abundance: NA; v_gene: TRBV5-4; j_gene: TRBJ1-2; CDR3aa: CASSFDSFYGYTF; CDR3nt: TGTGCCAGCAGCTTTGACAGCTTCTATGGCTACACCTTC